This T cell receptor beta chain comes out of a study of T-cell memory formation after mild COVID-19. TCRdb re-called the 5' RACE reads through MiXCR, storing one row per CDR3 protein. The top ten clones hold around 2% of a sample with approximately 150,000 distinct CDR3 sequences, 6% to 7% of them seen once. The CDR3 has 15 residues. Germline V lookup: CDR1 SNHLY, CDR2 FYNNEI. Trimming removed 4 bases at V and 4 bases at J, with 14 bases between. This clonotype was counted at least ten times. Antigen: not known. Study observations and caveats: Certain responding clones were present in pre-infection memory, suggesting participation of cross-reactive memory.

The chain combines TRBV2 with TRBJ2-1, with TRBD1 as a possible D gene (6 bases). The specimen sequenced was PBMCs or a T cell subset sorted from them (not recorded which). The TCR was taken from an adult woman who had mild COVID-19 (a few samples of this study predate the infection). Cell type and time point are not known. The CDR3 here is CASSGGRGSYNEQFF. Written as DNA, the CDR3 is TGTGCCAGCAGTGGGGGTAGGGGGTCATACAATGAGCAGTTCTTC.